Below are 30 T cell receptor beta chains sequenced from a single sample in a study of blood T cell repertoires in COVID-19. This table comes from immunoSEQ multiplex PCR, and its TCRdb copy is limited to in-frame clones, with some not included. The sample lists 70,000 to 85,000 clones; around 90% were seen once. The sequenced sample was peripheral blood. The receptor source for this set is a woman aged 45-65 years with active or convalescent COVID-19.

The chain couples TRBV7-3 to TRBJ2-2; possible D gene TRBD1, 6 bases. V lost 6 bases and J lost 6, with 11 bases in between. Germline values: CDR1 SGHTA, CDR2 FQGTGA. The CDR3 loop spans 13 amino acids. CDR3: CASRQGRAGELFF. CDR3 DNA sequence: TGTGCCAGCAGACAGGGTCGGGCCGGGGAGCTGTTTTTT.

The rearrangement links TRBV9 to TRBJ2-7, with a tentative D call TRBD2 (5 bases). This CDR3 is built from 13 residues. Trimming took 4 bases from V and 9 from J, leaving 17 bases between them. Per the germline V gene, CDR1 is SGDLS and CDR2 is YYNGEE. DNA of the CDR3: TGTGCCAGCAGCCCGGAGGTCGGGGAGAGGCAGTACTTC. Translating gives CASSPEVGERQYF.

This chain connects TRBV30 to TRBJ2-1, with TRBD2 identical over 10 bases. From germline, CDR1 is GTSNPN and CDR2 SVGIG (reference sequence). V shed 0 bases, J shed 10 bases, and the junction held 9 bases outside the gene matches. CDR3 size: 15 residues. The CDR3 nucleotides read TGTGCCTGGAGTGTTCATTCTAGCGGGGGCGAAGAGCAGTTCTTC. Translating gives CAWSVHSSGGEEQFF.

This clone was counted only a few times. The CDR3 bases are TGTGCCAGCAGCCAGGGCGGGGCAGTAAATCAGCCCCAGCATTTT. This translates into CASSQGGAVNQPQHF. This chain joins TRBV3-1 (or the pseudogene TRBV3-2) and TRBJ1-5, with D perhaps TRBD1 (5 bases). Germline values: CDR1 LGHDT, CDR2 YNNKEL (reference sequence). The CDR3 runs 15 residues. The V gene lost 3 bases and the J gene lost 4 bases, with 13 bases spanning the gap.

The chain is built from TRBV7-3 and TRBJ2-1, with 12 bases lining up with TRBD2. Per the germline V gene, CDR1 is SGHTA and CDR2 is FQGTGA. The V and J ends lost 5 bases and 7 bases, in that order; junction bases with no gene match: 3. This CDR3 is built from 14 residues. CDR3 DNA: TGTGCCAGCAGCCTCGGGACTAGCGGGAATGAGCAGTTCTTC. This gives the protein CASSLGTSGNEQFF.

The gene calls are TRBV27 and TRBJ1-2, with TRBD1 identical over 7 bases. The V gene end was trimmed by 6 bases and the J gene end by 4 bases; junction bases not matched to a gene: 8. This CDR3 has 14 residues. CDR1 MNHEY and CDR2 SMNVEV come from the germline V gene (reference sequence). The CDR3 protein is CASRSQGIAYGYTF. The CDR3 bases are TGTGCCAGCAGATCACAGGGGATAGCCTATGGCTACACCTTC.

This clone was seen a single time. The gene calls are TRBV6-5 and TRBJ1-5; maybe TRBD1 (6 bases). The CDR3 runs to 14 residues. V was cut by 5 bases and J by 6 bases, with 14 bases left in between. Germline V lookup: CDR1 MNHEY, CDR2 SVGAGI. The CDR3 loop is CASSPGVFGQPQHF. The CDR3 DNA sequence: TGTGCCAGCAGTCCAGGGGTTTTCGGTCAGCCCCAGCATTTT.

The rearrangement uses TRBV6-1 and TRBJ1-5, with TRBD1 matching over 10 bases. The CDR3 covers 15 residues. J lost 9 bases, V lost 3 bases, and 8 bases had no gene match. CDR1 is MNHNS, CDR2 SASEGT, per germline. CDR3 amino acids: CASSDIGTGVGPQHF. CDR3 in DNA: TGTGCCAGCAGTGATATCGGGACAGGGGTAGGGCCCCAGCATTTT.

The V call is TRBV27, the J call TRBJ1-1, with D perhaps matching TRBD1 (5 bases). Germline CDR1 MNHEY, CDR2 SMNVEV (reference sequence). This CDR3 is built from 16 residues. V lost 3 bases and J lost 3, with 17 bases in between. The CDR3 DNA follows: TGTGCCAGCAGTTTGGGGCAGGGAGGCGGTTACACTGAAGCTTTCTTT. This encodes CASSLGQGGGYTEAFF.

In nucleotides, the CDR3 is TGTGCCAGCTCACCATCCAGGAACTATGGCTACACCTTC. Encoded protein: CASSPSRNYGYTF. The J gene is TRBJ1-2, the V gene TRBV18; D gene ambiguous. CDR3 length: 13 amino acids. Germline CDR1 is KGHSH and CDR2 is LQKENI. V was trimmed by 2 bases and J by 2 bases, leaving 6 bases between them. Complete variable domain (other parts from reference TRBV18 and TRBJ1-2): NAGVMQNPRHLVRRRGQEARLRCSPMKGHSHVYWYRQLPEEGLKFMVYLQKENIIDESGMPKERFSAEFPKEGPSILRIQQVVRGDSAAYFCASSPSRNYGYTFGSGTRLTVV.

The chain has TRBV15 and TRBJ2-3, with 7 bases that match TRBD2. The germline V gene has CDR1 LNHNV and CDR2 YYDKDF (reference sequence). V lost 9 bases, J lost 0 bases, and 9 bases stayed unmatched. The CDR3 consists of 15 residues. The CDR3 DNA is TGTGCCACTGGGTTGGGGGGGTTTAGCACAGATACGCAGTATTTT. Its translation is CATGLGGFSTDTQYF.

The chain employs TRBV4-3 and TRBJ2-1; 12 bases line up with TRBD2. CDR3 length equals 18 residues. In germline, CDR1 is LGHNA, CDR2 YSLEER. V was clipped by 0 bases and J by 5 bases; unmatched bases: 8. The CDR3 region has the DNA TGCGCCAGCAGCCAAGATAGGCTAGCGGGGGGGTGGGACAATGAGCAGTTCTTC. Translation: CASSQDRLAGGWDNEQFF.

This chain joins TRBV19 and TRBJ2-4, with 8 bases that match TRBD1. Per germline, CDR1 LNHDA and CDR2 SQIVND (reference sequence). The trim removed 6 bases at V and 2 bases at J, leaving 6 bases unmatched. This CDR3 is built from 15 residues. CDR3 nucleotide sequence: TGTGCCAGTAGCGAAACAGGGGGTACCAAAAACATTCAGTACTTC. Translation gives CASSETGGTKNIQYF.

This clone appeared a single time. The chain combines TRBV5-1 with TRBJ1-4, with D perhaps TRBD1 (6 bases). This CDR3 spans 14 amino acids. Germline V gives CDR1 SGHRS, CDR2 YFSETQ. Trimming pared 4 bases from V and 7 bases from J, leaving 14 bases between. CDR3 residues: CASSRGGPSEKLFF. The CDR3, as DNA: TGCGCCAGCAGCCGGGGGGGGCCCAGTGAAAAACTGTTTTTT.

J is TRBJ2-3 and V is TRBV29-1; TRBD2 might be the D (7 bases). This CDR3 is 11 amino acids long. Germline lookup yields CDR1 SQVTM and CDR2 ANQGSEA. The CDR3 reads CSGGGQDTQYF. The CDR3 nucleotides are TGCAGTGGGGGGGGCCAGGATACGCAGTATTTT.

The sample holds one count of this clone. The CDR3 bases are TGTGCCAGCAACCGGGACAGGGGGGTCGAGACCCAGTACTTC. Translation gives CASNRDRGVETQYF. The chain recombines TRBV28 with TRBJ2-5, with 11 bases aligning to TRBD1. The V gene's germline CDR1 is MDHEN and CDR2 SYDVKM. The CDR3 length is 14 residues. Trimming cost V 7 bases and J 5 bases; bases outside gene matches: 6.

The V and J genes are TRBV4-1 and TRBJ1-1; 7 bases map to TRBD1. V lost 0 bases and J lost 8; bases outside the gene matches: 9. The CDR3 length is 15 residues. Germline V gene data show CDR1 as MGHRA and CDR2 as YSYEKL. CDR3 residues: CASSQDPDRSAEAFF. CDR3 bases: TGCGCCAGCAGCCAAGATCCGGACAGGTCCGCGGAAGCTTTCTTT.

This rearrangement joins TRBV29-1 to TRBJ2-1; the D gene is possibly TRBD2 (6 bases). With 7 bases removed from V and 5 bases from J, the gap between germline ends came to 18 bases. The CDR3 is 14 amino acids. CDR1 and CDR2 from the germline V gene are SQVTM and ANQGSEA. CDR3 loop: CSGGPGVMNNEQFF. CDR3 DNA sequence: TGCAGCGGGGGCCCGGGGGTGATGAACAATGAGCAGTTCTTC.

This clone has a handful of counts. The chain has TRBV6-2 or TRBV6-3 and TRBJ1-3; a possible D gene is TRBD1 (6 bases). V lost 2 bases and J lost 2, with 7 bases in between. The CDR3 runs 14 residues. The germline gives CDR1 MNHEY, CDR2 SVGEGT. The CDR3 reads CASSYRTAGNTIYF. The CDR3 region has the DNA TGTGCCAGCAGTTACCGGACAGCTGGAAACACCATATATTTT.

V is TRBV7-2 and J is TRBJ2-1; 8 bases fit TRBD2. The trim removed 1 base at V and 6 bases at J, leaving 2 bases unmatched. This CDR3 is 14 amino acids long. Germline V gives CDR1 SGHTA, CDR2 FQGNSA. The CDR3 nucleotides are TGTGCCAGCAGCTTAGATAGCGGGGTCAATGAGCAGTTCTTC. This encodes CASSLDSGVNEQFF.

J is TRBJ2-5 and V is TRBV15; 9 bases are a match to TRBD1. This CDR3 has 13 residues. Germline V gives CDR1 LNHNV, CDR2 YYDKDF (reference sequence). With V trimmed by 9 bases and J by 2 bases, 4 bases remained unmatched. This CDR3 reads CATGTGIQETQYF. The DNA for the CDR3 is TGTGCCACGGGGACAGGGATACAAGAGACCCAGTACTTC.

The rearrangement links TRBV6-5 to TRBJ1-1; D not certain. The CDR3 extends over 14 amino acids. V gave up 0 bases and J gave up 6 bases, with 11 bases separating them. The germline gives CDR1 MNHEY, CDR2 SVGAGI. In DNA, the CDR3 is TGTGCCAGCAGTTACTCAGCGGGGAGAGCTGAAGCTTTCTTT. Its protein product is CASSYSAGRAEAFF.

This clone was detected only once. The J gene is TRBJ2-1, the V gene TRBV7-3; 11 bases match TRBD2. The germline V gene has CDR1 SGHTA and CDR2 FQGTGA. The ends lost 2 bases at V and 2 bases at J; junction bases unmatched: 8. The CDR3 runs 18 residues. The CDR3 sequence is CASSLHPSGGLPYNEQFF. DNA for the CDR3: TGTGCCAGCAGCTTACATCCTAGCGGGGGGTTGCCCTACAATGAGCAGTTCTTC.

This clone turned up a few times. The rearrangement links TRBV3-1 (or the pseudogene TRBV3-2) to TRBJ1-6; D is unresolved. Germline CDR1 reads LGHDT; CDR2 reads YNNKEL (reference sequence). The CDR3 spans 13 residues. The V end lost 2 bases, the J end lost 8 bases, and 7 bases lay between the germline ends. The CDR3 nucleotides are TGTGCCAGCAGCCAATTCGGGGATTCACCCCTCCACTTT. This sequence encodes CASSQFGDSPLHF.

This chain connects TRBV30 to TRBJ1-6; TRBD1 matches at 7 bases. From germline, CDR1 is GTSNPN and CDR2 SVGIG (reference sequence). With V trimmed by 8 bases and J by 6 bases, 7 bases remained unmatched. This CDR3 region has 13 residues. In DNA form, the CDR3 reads TGTGCCGAAGGACAGGAGCGTAATTCACCCCTCCACTTT. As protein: CAEGQERNSPLHF.

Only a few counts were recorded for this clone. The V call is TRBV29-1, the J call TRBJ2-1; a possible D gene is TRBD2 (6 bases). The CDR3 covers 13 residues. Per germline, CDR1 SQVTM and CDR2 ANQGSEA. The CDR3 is CSGELRDFGEQFF. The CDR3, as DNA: TGCAGTGGCGAGCTCAGGGACTTCGGTGAGCAGTTCTTC.

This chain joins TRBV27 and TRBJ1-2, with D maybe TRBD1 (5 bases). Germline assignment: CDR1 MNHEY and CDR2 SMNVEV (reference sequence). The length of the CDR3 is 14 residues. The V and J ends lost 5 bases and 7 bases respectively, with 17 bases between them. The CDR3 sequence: CASSVGWGDGGYTF. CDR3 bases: TGTGCCAGCAGTGTCGGATGGGGGGACGGTGGCTACACCTTC.

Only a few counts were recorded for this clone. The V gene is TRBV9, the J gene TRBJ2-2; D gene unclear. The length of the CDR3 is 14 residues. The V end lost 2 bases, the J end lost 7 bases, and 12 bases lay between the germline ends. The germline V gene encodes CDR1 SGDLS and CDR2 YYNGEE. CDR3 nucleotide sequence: TGTGCCAGCAGCGTGCGCCTAGTGGGCGGGGAGCTGTTTTTT. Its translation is CASSVRLVGGELFF. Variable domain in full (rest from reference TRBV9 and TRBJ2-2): DSGVTQTPKHLITATGQRVTLRCSPRSGDLSVYWYQQSLDQGLQFLIQYYNGEERAKGNILERFSAQQFPDLHSELNLSSLELGDSALYFCASSVRLVGGELFFGEGSRLTVL.

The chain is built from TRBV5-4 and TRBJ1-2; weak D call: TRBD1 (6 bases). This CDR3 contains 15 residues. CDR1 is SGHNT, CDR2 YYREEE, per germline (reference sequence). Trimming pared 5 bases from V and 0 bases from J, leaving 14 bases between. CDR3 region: CASRAAGAPNYGYTF. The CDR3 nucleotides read TGTGCCAGCAGGGCCGCAGGGGCCCCTAACTATGGCTACACCTTC.

The CDR3 bases are TGTGCCAGCAGCGCGGGACAGGGGGGGTCCTACGAGCAGTACTTC. Translating it yields CASSAGQGGSYEQYF. The V and J genes are TRBV9 and TRBJ2-7, with 11 positions matching TRBD1. The CDR3 loop spans 15 amino acids. Germline-derived CDR1 and CDR2 are SGDLS and YYNGEE. Losses at the gene ends were 3 bases for V and 1 base for J; bases not matched to a gene: 3. Supplemented by reference TRBV9 and TRBJ2-7, the full variable domain reads DSGVTQTPKHLITATGQRVTLRCSPRSGDLSVYWYQQSLDQGLQFLIQYYNGEERAKGNILERFSAQQFPDLHSELNLSSLELGDSALYFCASSAGQGGSYEQYFGPGTRLTVT.